These 28 T cell receptor beta chains came from one sample sequenced in a study of regulatory T cells in long-lasting Graves disease. Time point specified: newly diagnosed GD, antithyroid drugs for less than 3 months. After RNA was extracted from PBMCs, the TCR library was made from it. Building the TCR beta libraries relied on iRepertoire HTBI primers, and CDR3 regions underwent Arm-PCR. Each CDR3 protein gets one entry after TCRdb re-called the multiplex PCR reads with MiXCR. The table has hundreds of thousands of distinct CDR3 sequences, roughly a sixth seen once. These data were also filed under a second study, of T cells in Graves' hyperthyroidism and ophthalmopathy.

The sequencing here drew on peripheral blood mononuclear cells (PBMCs), taken at new diagnosis, from a patient treated with antithyroid drugs. The receptors were sampled from a woman aged 35-65 years with Graves disease.

This clonotype was counted at least ten times. The rearrangement links TRBV2 to TRBJ2-4; D is unresolved. The CDR3 has 15 residues. With 5 bases removed from V and 0 bases from J, the gap between germline ends came to 11 bases. CDR1 SNHLY and CDR2 FYNNEI come from the germline V gene. CDR3 sequence (DNA): TGTGCCAGCAGTTCCGAACTTTTAGCCAAAAACATTCAGTACTTC. Translated: CASSSELLAKNIQYF.

Concerning this clonotype: As the CDR3 is not closed by the conserved phenylalanine or tryptophan, this likely results from a read error. V usage is TRBV7-8 and J usage is TRBJ2-5; tentatively, D is TRBD2 (6 bases). Germline-derived CDR1 and CDR2 are SGHVS and FQNEAQ. The CDR3 totals 15 residues. The V end lost 1 base, the J end lost 5 bases, and 14 bases lay between the germline ends. For the CDR3, the DNA is TGTGCCAGCAGCTTAGTAGTGGCAGGGAGGGAGACCCAGTACTCC. Its protein is CASSLVVAGRETQYS.

Here the CDR3 reads CASVGEVTGELFF. In nucleotides, the CDR3 is TGTGCCAGCGTCGGGGAGGTCACCGGGGAGCTGTTTTTT. This rearrangement joins TRBV6-1 to TRBJ2-2; D is perhaps TRBD2 (6 bases). Germline V gives CDR1 MNHNS, CDR2 SASEGT. With 8 bases removed from V and 4 bases from J, the gap between germline ends came to 11 bases. This CDR3 comprises 13 residues.

In this sample, this clonotype turned up many times. V gene TRBV10-3 combines with J gene TRBJ1-4, with D hard to call. Per germline, CDR1 ENHRY and CDR2 SYGVKD. V lost 2 bases and J 5 bases, leaving 6 bases between the germline ends. CDR3 length equals 13 residues. CDR3 protein: CAISEGGNEKLFF. The CDR3, as DNA: TGTGCCATCAGTGAGGGAGGGAATGAAAAACTGTTTTTT.

This clonotype was recorded at least ten times. The chain is built from TRBV19 and TRBJ1-1, with D perhaps TRBD1 (6 bases). Germline lookup yields CDR1 LNHDA and CDR2 SQIVND (reference sequence). The length of the CDR3 is 14 residues. V was trimmed by 5 bases and J by 7 bases, leaving 17 bases between them. The CDR3 loop reads CASSLLTGPFEAFF. In DNA, the CDR3 is TGTGCCAGTAGTCTATTGACAGGCCCTTTTGAAGCTTTCTTT.

In its sample, this clonotype was seen many times. This chain uses TRBV20-1 with TRBJ1-5, with unresolved D. The CDR3 is 14 amino acids. CDR1 and CDR2 from the germline V gene are DFQATT and SNEGSKA (reference sequence). V dropped 3 bases and J dropped 1 base, with 10 bases sitting between them. The CDR3 reads CSASSGSSNQPQHF. The CDR3 DNA sequence: TGCAGTGCTAGTTCGGGGAGCAGCAATCAGCCCCAGCATTTT.

This clonotype occurred many times. This chain connects TRBV3-1 to TRBJ1-2; perhaps TRBD1 as D (5 bases). The CDR3 totals 14 residues. The V gene lost 4 bases and the J gene lost 7 bases, with 16 bases spanning the gap. Germline-derived CDR1 and CDR2 are LGHDT and YNNKEL (reference sequence). The CDR3 is CASSRGTQMGGYTF. The DNA of the CDR3 is TGTGCCAGCAGCCGAGGGACCCAAATGGGTGGCTACACCTTC.

The CDR3 sequence is CASSYFAGGAGQPQHF. CDR3 DNA: TGTGCCAGCAGTTACTTTGCAGGGGGCGCAGGTCAGCCCCAGCATTTT. The chain is built from TRBV6-5 and TRBJ1-5, with 8 bases fitting TRBD1. V gave up 1 base and J gave up 6 bases; unmatched junction bases: 8. The CDR3 extends over 16 amino acids. Germline lookup yields CDR1 MNHEY and CDR2 SVGAGI.

This clonotype was found many times. The CDR3 bases are TGTGCCAGCAGTTTCGGGGACAGCTCCTATGGCTACACCTTC. Translating gives CASSFGDSSYGYTF. The gene calls are TRBV12-3 or TRBV12-4 and TRBJ1-2, with TRBD1 identical over 7 bases. V was clipped by 3 bases and J by 4 bases; unmatched bases: 5. This CDR3 has 14 residues.

This clonotype was counted at least ten times. This chain connects TRBV27 to TRBJ1-2; TRBD1 matches at 9 bases. Per the germline V gene, CDR1 is MNHEY and CDR2 is SMNVEV (reference sequence). The V and J ends lost 5 bases and 8 bases, in that order; junction bases with no gene match: 6. CDR3 length equals 13 residues. CDR3 DNA sequence: TGTGCCAGCAGTCGGGACAGGGCGGGAGGCTACACCTTC. Translating it yields CASSRDRAGGYTF.

This clonotype has just a few counts. The chain is built from TRBV6-1 and TRBJ2-3; D gene uncertain. Germline loops: CDR1 MNHNS, CDR2 SASEGT. This CDR3 comprises 15 residues. Trimming took 5 bases from V and 1 from J, leaving 13 bases between them. CDR3 loop: CASSPRHGGTDTQYF. CDR3 coding DNA: TGTGCCAGCAGTCCCCGACACGGAGGCACAGATACGCAGTATTTT.

This clonotype was found a few times. This rearrangement joins TRBV28 to TRBJ1-5; 7 nucleotides match TRBD1. The germline gives CDR1 MDHEN, CDR2 SYDVKM. This CDR3 contains 16 residues. Trimming took 4 bases from V and 2 from J; bases not matched to a gene: 8. CDR3: CASSSRGRGGNQPQHF. CDR3 DNA: TGTGCCAGCAGTTCAAGGGGGCGGGGGGGCAATCAGCCCCAGCATTTT.

CDR3 nucleotides: TGTGCCAGCAGACGGGACAGGGCTGGAAACACCATATATTTT. This encodes CASRRDRAGNTIYF. The chain employs TRBV12-3 or TRBV12-4 and TRBJ1-3; 9 nucleotides align to TRBD1. CDR3 length: 14 amino acids. Trimming took 6 bases from V and 2 from J; bases not matched to a gene: 2.

At least ten counts were recorded for this clonotype. For the CDR3, the DNA is TGTGCCAGCAGCTTAGACAAAAACTATGGCTACACCTTC. As protein: CASSLDKNYGYTF. This rearrangement joins TRBV7-2 to TRBJ1-2; D is undetermined. Germline loops: CDR1 SGHTA, CDR2 FQGNSA. The CDR3 has 13 residues. V lost 1 base to trimming and J lost 2 bases, with 5 bases between them.

V is TRBV11-2 and J is TRBJ1-2; 8 bases are shared with TRBD1. Trimming took 5 bases from V and 8 from J; bases not matched to a gene: 10. The CDR3 is 14 residues long. The germline V gene encodes CDR1 SGHAT and CDR2 FQNNGV. CDR3 sequence: CASSRYRGAQGYTF. In DNA, the CDR3 is TGTGCCAGCAGCCGGTACAGGGGGGCACAGGGCTACACCTTC.

There are a few counts of this clonotype. The CDR3: CASTPGGRGLFQPQHF. In DNA, the CDR3 is TGTGCCAGCACTCCCGGAGGCAGGGGGCTGTTTCAGCCCCAGCATTTT. This rearrangement joins TRBV12-3 or TRBV12-4 to TRBJ1-5, with 8 positions matching TRBD1. The CDR3 loop spans 16 amino acids. V lost 7 bases and J lost 6; bases outside the gene matches: 14.

This clonotype was seen ten or more times. V gene TRBV5-1 combines with J gene TRBJ2-1; D uncertain. V was clipped by 0 bases and J by 2 bases, with 12 bases between them. The germline V gene has CDR1 SGHRS and CDR2 YFSETQ. This CDR3 spans 16 amino acids. The CDR3, as DNA: TGCGCCAGCAGCTTGGAGGCAGCGTTGACCTACAATGAGCAGTTCTTC. This codes for CASSLEAALTYNEQFF.

This clonotype has more than one count but fewer than ten. V usage is TRBV3-1 and J usage is TRBJ2-2; the match to TRBD2 covers 13 bases. The CDR3 length is 16 residues. Germline loops: CDR1 LGHDT, CDR2 YNNKEL (reference sequence). After removal of 4 bases from V and 7 bases from J, the junction contained 6 bases not matched to a gene. The CDR3 DNA is TGTGCCAGCAGCCCCCTACTAGCGGGGGGGATCGGGGAGCTGTTTTTT. Its protein product is CASSPLLAGGIGELFF. Full variable domain (missing parts from reference TRBV3-1 and TRBJ2-2): DTAVSQTPKYLVTQMGNDKSIKCEQNLGHDTMYWYKQDSKKFLKIMFSYNNKELIINETVPNRFSPKSPDKAHLNLHINSLELGDSAVYFCASSPLLAGGIGELFFGEGSRLTVL.

Ten or more counts support this clonotype. This chain links TRBV6-1 with TRBJ1-2, with TRBD1 matching over 9 bases. The germline CDR1 and CDR2 sequences are MNHNS and SASEGT. The J segment lost 7 bases and the V segment lost 5 bases, leaving 5 bases of the junction unmatched. The CDR3 sequence is 13 residues long. The CDR3 protein is CASSTGGVAGYTF. The CDR3 coding sequence is TGTGCCAGCAGTACAGGGGGCGTAGCTGGCTACACCTTC.

This clonotype was detected ten times or more. The chain employs TRBV6-5 and TRBJ2-5; D unresolved. The CDR3 is made up of 15 amino acids. The germline CDR1 and CDR2 sequences are MNHEY and SVGAGI. Trimming stripped 4 bases from V and 5 bases from J, with 17 bases between. This CDR3 reads CASSFRSGSLETQYF. In DNA form, the CDR3 reads TGTGCCAGCAGTTTCAGGTCCGGGTCCCTGGAGACCCAGTACTTC.

This clonotype was recorded at least ten times. This sequence joins TRBV28 and TRBJ2-4; D is unclear. V was clipped by 5 bases and J by 1 base, with 12 bases between them. Germline V gives CDR1 MDHEN, CDR2 SYDVKM. The CDR3 is made up of 15 amino acids. The CDR3, as DNA: TGTGCCAGCAGTCCGCTGGGGTCGGCCAAAAACATTCAGTACTTC. The encoded protein is CASSPLGSAKNIQYF.

This clonotype was detected only a few times. V gene TRBV20-1 combines with J gene TRBJ2-2, with TRBD2 matching over 8 bases. The V and J ends lost 5 bases and 1 base, in that order; junction bases with no gene match: 6. The CDR3 has 15 residues. Germline lookup yields CDR1 DFQATT and CDR2 SNEGSKA (reference sequence). The CDR3 here is CSASFSGGNTGELFF. As DNA, the CDR3 is TGCAGTGCTTCATTCAGCGGGGGGAACACCGGGGAGCTGTTTTTT.

CDR3 sequence: CASSQDKSRGYYGYTF. The DNA for the CDR3 is TGCGCCAGCAGCCAAGATAAATCCAGGGGATACTATGGCTACACCTTC. The V and J genes are TRBV4-1 and TRBJ1-2; possible D gene TRBD1, 6 bases. Germline V gives CDR1 MGHRA, CDR2 YSYEKL. Trimming removed 0 bases at V and 3 bases at J, with 14 bases between. The CDR3 is 16 amino acids.

The sample holds a few counts of this clonotype. The V call is TRBV19, the J call TRBJ2-7, with 10 bases that match TRBD1. Losses at the gene ends were 5 bases for V and 0 bases for J; bases not matched to a gene: 10. The germline gives CDR1 LNHDA, CDR2 SQIVND (reference sequence). CDR3 size: 17 residues. The DNA of the CDR3 is TGTGCCAGTAGTGTTGCGTTTCGGACAGGGGGCTCCTACGAGCAGTACTTC. This codes for CASSVAFRTGGSYEQYF.

This clonotype was picked up many times. This chain connects TRBV6-1 to TRBJ1-2, with D hard to call. This CDR3 region has 12 residues. In germline, CDR1 is MNHNS, CDR2 SASEGT. Trimming removed 5 bases from V and 4 bases from J, with 8 bases in between. This CDR3 is CASSRTRYGYTF. The CDR3 DNA is TGTGCCAGCAGTCGAACCCGCTATGGCTACACCTTC.

The rearrangement joins TRBV20-1 to TRBJ1-4; TRBD1 is a possible D gene (5 bases). The CDR3 covers 15 residues. Trimming took off 0 bases at V and 8 bases at J, with 16 bases between the two ends. The V gene's germline CDR1 is DFQATT and CDR2 SNEGSKA (reference sequence). DNA for the CDR3: TGCAGTGCTAGAGAATGGAGGACAATTGGGGAAAAACTGTTTTTT. Residues: CSAREWRTIGEKLFF.

This clonotype has at least ten counts. The chain has TRBV30 and TRBJ1-2; no definite D call. This CDR3 spans 13 amino acids. V lost 0 bases and J lost 8, with 13 bases in between. CDR1 and CDR2 from the germline V gene are GTSNPN and SVGIG (reference sequence). Written as DNA, the CDR3 is TGTGCCTGGAGTGTACACGGCTTCGAAGGCTACACCTTC. Its protein product is CAWSVHGFEGYTF.

The sample holds a few counts of this clonotype. The rearrangement joins TRBV15 to TRBJ1-2; no firm D call. Trimming stripped 2 bases from V and 1 base from J, with 17 bases between. This CDR3 region has 17 residues. Germline V gives CDR1 LNHNV, CDR2 YYDKDF (reference sequence). The CDR3 here is CATSRNPQHWDNYGYTF. CDR3 sequence (DNA): TGTGCCACCAGCAGAAATCCTCAGCATTGGGATAACTATGGCTACACCTTC.